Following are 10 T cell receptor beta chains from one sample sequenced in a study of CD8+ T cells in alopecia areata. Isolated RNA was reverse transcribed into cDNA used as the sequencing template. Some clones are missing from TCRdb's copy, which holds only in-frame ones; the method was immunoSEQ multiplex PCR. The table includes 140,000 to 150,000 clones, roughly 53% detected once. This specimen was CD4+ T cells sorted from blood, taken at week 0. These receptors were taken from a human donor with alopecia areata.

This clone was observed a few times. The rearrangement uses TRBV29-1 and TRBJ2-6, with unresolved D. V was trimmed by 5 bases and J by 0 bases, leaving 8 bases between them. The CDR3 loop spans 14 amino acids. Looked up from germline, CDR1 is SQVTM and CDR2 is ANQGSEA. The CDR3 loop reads CSVSEDSGANVLTF. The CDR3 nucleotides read TGCAGCGTTTCAGAGGACTCTGGGGCCAACGTCCTGACTTTC.

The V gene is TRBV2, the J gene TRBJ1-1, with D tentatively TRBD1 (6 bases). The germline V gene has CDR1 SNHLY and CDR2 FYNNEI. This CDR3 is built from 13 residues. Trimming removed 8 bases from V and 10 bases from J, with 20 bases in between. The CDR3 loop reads CASSKGTTGSAFF. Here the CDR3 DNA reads TGTGCCAGCTCTAAGGGGACCACAGGGTCAGCTTTCTTT.

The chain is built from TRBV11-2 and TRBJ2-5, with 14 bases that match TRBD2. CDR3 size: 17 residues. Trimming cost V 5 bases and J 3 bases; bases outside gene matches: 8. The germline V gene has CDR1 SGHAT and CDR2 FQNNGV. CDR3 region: CASSLGTSGGRKETQYF. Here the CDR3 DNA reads TGTGCCAGCAGCCTAGGGACTAGCGGGGGCCGAAAAGAGACCCAGTACTTC.

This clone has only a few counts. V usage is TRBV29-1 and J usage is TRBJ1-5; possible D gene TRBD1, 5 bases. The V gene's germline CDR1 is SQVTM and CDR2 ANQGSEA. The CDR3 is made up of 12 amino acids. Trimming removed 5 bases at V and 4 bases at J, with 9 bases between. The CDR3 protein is CSVNSGNQPQHF. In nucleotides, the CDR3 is TGCAGCGTTAATTCAGGGAATCAGCCCCAGCATTTT.

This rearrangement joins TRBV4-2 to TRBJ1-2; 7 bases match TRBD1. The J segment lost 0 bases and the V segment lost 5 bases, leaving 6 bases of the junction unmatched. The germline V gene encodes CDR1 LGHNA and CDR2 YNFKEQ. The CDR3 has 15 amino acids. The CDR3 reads CASSSRQGTNYGYTF. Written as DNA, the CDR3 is TGTGCCAGCAGCTCCCGACAGGGAACTAACTATGGCTACACCTTC.

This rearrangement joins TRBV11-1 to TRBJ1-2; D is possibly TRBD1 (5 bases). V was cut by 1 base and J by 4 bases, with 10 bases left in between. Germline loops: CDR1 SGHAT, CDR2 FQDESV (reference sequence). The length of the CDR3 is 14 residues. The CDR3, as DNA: TGTGCCAGCAGCTTAGAAGCAGGGTCCTATGGCTACACCTTC. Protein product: CASSLEAGSYGYTF.

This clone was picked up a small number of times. The DNA of the CDR3 is TGTGCCAGCACTCTCCCCGGAGGCGGAACCAAGACCCAGTACTTC. It specifies CASTLPGGGTKTQYF. The V gene is TRBV2, the J gene TRBJ2-5; D perhaps matches TRBD2 (5 bases). CDR1 SNHLY and CDR2 FYNNEI come from the germline V gene. The V end lost 7 bases, the J end lost 6 bases, and 21 bases lay between the germline ends. The length of the CDR3 is 15 residues. Drawing the rest from reference TRBV2 and TRBJ2-5, the complete variable domain is EPEVTQTPSHQVTQMGQEVILRCVPISNHLYFYWYRQILGQKVEFLVSFYNNEISEKSEIFDDQFSVERPDGSNFTLKIRSTKLEDSAMYFCASTLPGGGTKTQYFGPGTRLLVL.

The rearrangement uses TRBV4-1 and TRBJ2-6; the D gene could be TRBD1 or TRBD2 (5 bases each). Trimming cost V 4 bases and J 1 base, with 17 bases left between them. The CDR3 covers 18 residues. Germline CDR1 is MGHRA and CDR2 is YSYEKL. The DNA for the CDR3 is TGCGCCAGCAGCCGAGCGATGACGAGGGGTTCTGGGGCCAACGTCCTGACTTTC. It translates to CASSRAMTRGSGANVLTF.

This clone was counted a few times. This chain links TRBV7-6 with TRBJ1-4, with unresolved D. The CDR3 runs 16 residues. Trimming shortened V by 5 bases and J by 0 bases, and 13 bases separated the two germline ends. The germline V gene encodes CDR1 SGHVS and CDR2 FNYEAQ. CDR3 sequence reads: CASSETYDATNEKLFF. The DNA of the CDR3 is TGTGCCAGCAGCGAAACCTACGATGCAACTAATGAAAAACTGTTTTTT.

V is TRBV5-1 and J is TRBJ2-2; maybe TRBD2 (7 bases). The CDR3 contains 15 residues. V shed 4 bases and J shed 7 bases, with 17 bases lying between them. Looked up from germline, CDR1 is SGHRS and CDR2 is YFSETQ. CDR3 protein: CASSEGGLNFGELFF. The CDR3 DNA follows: TGCGCCAGCAGCGAGGGGGGACTAAACTTCGGGGAGCTGTTTTTT.